The 18 T cell receptor beta chains below come from one sample, sequenced in a study of regulatory T cells in long-lasting Graves disease. HTBI primers from iRepertoire and Arm-PCR of CDR3 regions yielded the TCR beta libraries. TCRdb re-called the multiplex PCR reads through MiXCR, storing one row per CDR3 protein. The profile shows roughly 350,000 distinct CDR3 sequences, around 15% of them singletons. The time point: newly diagnosed GD, antithyroid drugs for less than 3 months. Following extraction of RNA from PBMCs, that RNA was used to make the TCR library. This same sample was also taken into another study, of T cells in Graves' hyperthyroidism and ophthalmopathy.

Here the sequenced sample was peripheral blood mononuclear cells (PBMCs), taken at new diagnosis, from a patient treated with antithyroid drugs. The receptors were sampled from a middle-aged man with Graves disease.

This clonotype was recorded many times. The chain uses TRBV7-9 and TRBJ1-1; D is unclear. The V gene's germline CDR1 is SEHNR and CDR2 FQNEAQ (reference sequence). Trimming cost V 7 bases and J 1 base, with 7 bases left between them. The CDR3 runs to 12 residues. CDR3 in amino acids: CASKQPNTEAFF. CDR3 coding DNA: TGTGCCAGCAAACAGCCGAACACTGAAGCTTTCTTT.

There are many counts of this clonotype. The J gene is TRBJ2-5, the V gene TRBV7-3, with 11 bases matching TRBD2. The CDR3 extends over 13 amino acids. CDR1 is SGHTA and CDR2 is FQGTGA in the germline V gene. With V trimmed by 5 bases and J by 6 bases, 2 bases remained unmatched. CDR3 residues: CASSLAGGQTQYF. Here the CDR3 DNA reads TGTGCCAGCAGCCTAGCGGGGGGCCAGACCCAGTACTTC.

In its sample, this clonotype was seen many times. V gene TRBV29-1 combines with J gene TRBJ2-2, with D hard to call. The CDR3 length is 13 residues. Per germline, CDR1 SQVTM and CDR2 ANQGSEA. V lost 5 bases and J lost 0, with 7 bases in between. In nucleotides, the CDR3 is TGCAGCGTTAAGACCTCGAACACCGGGGAGCTGTTTTTT. Translated, it gives CSVKTSNTGELFF.

This clonotype was seen many times. The V and J genes are TRBV7-2 and TRBJ1-5; 8 nucleotides line up with TRBD1. This CDR3 has 13 amino acids. Germline trimming cut 5 bases from V and 6 bases from J; bases unmatched to any gene: 3. Germline values: CDR1 SGHTA, CDR2 FQGNSA. In DNA, the CDR3 is TGTGCCAGCAGCGGACAGGGAAGTCAGCCCCAGCATTTT. It encodes CASSGQGSQPQHF. The whole variable domain, filled in from reference TRBV7-2 and TRBJ1-5, reads GAGVSQSPSNKVTEKGKDVELRCDPISGHTALYWYRQSLGQGLEFLIYFQGNSAPDKSGLPSDRFSAERTGGSVSTLTIQRTQQEDSAVYLCASSGQGSQPQHFGDGTRLSIL.

This clonotype occurred many times. DNA for the CDR3: TGTGCCAGCAGTTATAGGACGGAAGGTCCCTTCGAGCAGTACTTC. It encodes CASSYRTEGPFEQYF. V gene TRBV6-2 or TRBV6-3 combines with J gene TRBJ2-7; D is ambiguous. Trimming left V 3 bases short and J 6 bases short, with 18 bases between. Germline-derived CDR1 and CDR2 are MNHEY and SVGEGT. The CDR3 has 15 amino acids.

The chain has TRBV28 and TRBJ2-3, with TRBD2 matching over 16 bases. V shed 2 bases, J shed 4 bases, and the junction held 6 bases outside the gene matches. The CDR3 runs 18 residues. Germline CDR1 MDHEN, CDR2 SYDVKM. In nucleotides, the CDR3 is TGTGCCAGCAGTTTACACATGGGACTAGCGGGGGGGCCAGATACGCAGTATTTT. The encoded protein is CASSLHMGLAGGPDTQYF.

This clonotype has ten or more counts. This chain connects TRBV6-1 to TRBJ2-1, with D possibly matching TRBD1 (6 bases). The CDR3 runs to 14 residues. The V gene lost 2 bases and the J gene lost 4 bases, with 9 bases spanning the gap. Germline V gives CDR1 MNHNS, CDR2 SASEGT. The DNA of the CDR3 is TGTGCCAGCAGTGAAAGGGACACTTACAATGAGCAGTTCTTC. Protein: CASSERDTYNEQFF.

In this sample, this clonotype turned up a few times. This chain uses TRBV6-2 or TRBV6-3 with TRBJ2-7; D is perhaps TRBD1 (6 bases). V dropped 6 bases and J dropped 0 bases, with 15 bases sitting between them. The CDR3 spans 15 residues. Germline V gene data show CDR1 as MNHEY and CDR2 as SVGEGT. CDR3: CASRVQMTGSYEQYF. The CDR3 DNA sequence: TGTGCCAGCAGAGTCCAAATGACAGGCTCCTACGAGCAGTACTTC.

On this clonotype itself: A single base separates this from a much larger clone, so it may be a read error. This chain uses TRBV28 with TRBJ1-6; weak D call: TRBD1 (6 bases). Looked up from germline, CDR1 is MDHEN and CDR2 is SYDVKM. Trimming took 5 bases from V and 7 from J, leaving 15 bases between them. The CDR3 contains 15 residues. CDR3 region: CASSARQDGNSPLHF. CDR3 coding DNA: TGTGCCAGCAGTGCCAGACAGGACGGGAATTCACCCCTCCACTTT.

The rearrangement joins TRBV2 to TRBJ2-2; the match to TRBD1 covers 11 bases. Trimming at V came to 5 bases and at J to 8 bases, leaving 10 bases not matched to a gene. There are 16 residues in the CDR3. Germline lookup yields CDR1 SNHLY and CDR2 FYNNEI. In DNA form, the CDR3 reads TGTGCCAGCAGTAAAGGCGGGACAGGGGGGTCAGGGGAGCTGTTTTTT. Amino acids: CASSKGGTGGSGELFF. The whole variable domain, filled in from reference TRBV2 and TRBJ2-2, reads EPEVTQTPSHQVTQMGQEVILRCVPISNHLYFYWYRQILGQKVEFLVSFYNNEISEKSEIFDDQFSVERPDGSNFTLKIRSTKLEDSAMYFCASSKGGTGGSGELFFGEGSRLTVL.

This clonotype has more than one count but fewer than ten. The germline gene is not matched at one end of the junction; a read error may be the cause. This sequence joins TRBV27 and TRBJ1-2; possibly TRBD1 for D (6 bases). Germline assignment: CDR1 MNHEY and CDR2 SMNVEV (reference sequence). The CDR3 consists of 15 residues. CDR3 protein: CASSRRDMGTYGCTF. DNA for the CDR3: TGTGCCAGCAGCCGACGGGACATGGGGACCTATGGCTGCACCTTC.

This chain connects TRBV9 to TRBJ1-5; 9 bases are a match to TRBD1. The germline V gene has CDR1 SGDLS and CDR2 YYNGEE. Losses at the gene ends were 2 bases for V and 0 bases for J; bases not matched to a gene: 21. The CDR3 is made up of 22 amino acids. DNA of the CDR3: TGTGCCAGCAGCGTCCGATCTTTAGCCGGGGACAGGGTGTCTCCTAGCAATCAGCCCCAGCATTTT. Protein: CASSVRSLAGDRVSPSNQPQHF.

This clonotype occurred a few times. The V call is TRBV29-1, the J call TRBJ2-3, with D hard to call. V lost 1 base to trimming and J lost 5 bases, with 10 bases between them. The germline V gene encodes CDR1 SQVTM and CDR2 ANQGSEA. The CDR3 has 13 residues. As DNA, the CDR3 is TGCAGCGTTGAAGGTCAGGTTAAAGATACGCAGTATTTT. Encoded protein: CSVEGQVKDTQYF.

This clonotype was seen repeatedly, ten times or more. The chain combines TRBV12-3 or TRBV12-4 with TRBJ2-5; 8 bases align to TRBD1. This CDR3 contains 16 residues. V lost 5 bases, J lost 5 bases, and 13 bases stayed unmatched. CDR3 loop: CASSRTPAGGEETQYF. Here the CDR3 DNA reads TGTGCCAGCAGTCGGACCCCGGCAGGGGGCGAGGAGACCCAGTACTTC.

The chain uses TRBV29-1 and TRBJ2-3, with D perhaps matching TRBD2 (5 bases). The CDR3 length is 13 residues. The V gene's germline CDR1 is SQVTM and CDR2 ANQGSEA. V lost 6 bases to trimming and J lost 6 bases, with 16 bases between them. CDR3 sequence: CSVGLRLADTQYF. For the CDR3, the DNA is TGCAGCGTCGGCTTAAGATTAGCGGATACGCAGTATTTT.

This chain links TRBV28 with TRBJ1-5, with 8 bases fitting TRBD1. The CDR3 covers 13 residues. Germline lookup yields CDR1 MDHEN and CDR2 SYDVKM. Trimming cost V 4 bases and J 11 bases; bases outside gene matches: 7. CDR3 protein: CASSSPDRVAQHF. DNA for the CDR3: TGTGCCAGCAGTTCCCCGGACAGGGTAGCCCAGCATTTT.

This clonotype was found once. The chain couples TRBV5-1 to TRBJ2-2, with D perhaps TRBD1 (6 bases). The CDR3 is made up of 15 amino acids. In germline, CDR1 is SGHRS, CDR2 YFSETQ. V shed 0 bases and J shed 7 bases, with 13 bases lying between them. DNA of the CDR3: TGCGCCAGCAGCTTGGAAGGCAGGGGCTGCGGGGAGCTGTTTTTT. Translating it yields CASSLEGRGCGELFF.

This clonotype has just a few counts. With a much larger clone just one base away, this may be a read error. The chain uses TRBV29-1 and TRBJ2-7; the D is unclear. Trimming cost V 5 bases and J 2 bases, with 10 bases left between them. The CDR3 covers 12 residues. CDR1 is SQVTM and CDR2 is ANQGSEA in the germline V gene. The chain's CDR3 is CSVLLSPYEQYF. The CDR3 bases are TGCAGCGTTTTACTGAGCCCCTACGAGCAGTACTTC.